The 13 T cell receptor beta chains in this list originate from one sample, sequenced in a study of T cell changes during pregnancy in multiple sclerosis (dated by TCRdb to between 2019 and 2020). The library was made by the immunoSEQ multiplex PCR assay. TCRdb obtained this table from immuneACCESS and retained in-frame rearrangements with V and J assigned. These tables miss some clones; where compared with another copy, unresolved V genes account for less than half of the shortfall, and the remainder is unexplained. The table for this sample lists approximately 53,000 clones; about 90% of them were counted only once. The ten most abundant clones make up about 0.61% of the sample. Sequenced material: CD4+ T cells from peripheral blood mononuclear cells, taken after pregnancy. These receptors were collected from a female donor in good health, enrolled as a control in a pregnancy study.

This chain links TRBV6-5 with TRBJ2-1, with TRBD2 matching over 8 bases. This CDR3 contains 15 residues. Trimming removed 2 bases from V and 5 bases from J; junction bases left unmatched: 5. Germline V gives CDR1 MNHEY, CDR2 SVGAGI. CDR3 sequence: CASSYQRGGHNEQFF. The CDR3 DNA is TGTGCCAGCAGTTACCAACGGGGGGGCCACAATGAGCAGTTCTTC.

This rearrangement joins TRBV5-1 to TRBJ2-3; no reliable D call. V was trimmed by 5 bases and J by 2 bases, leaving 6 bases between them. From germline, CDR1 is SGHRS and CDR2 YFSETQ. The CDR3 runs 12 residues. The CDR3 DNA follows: TGCGCCAGCAGGTCCCACACAGATACGCAGTATTTT. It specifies CASRSHTDTQYF.

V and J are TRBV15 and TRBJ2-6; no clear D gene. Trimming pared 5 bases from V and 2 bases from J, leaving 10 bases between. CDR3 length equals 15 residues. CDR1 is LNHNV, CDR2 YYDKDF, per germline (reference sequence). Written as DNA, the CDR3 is TGTGCCACCAGCCGTTCCTCCCCTGGGGCCAACGTCCTGACTTTC. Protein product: CATSRSSPGANVLTF.

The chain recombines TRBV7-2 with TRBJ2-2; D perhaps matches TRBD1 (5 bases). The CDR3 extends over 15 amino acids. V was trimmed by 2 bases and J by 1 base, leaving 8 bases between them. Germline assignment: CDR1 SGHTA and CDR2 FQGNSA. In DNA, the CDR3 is TGTGCCAGCAGCTTAAACAGGATGAACACCGGGGAGCTGTTTTTT. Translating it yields CASSLNRMNTGELFF.

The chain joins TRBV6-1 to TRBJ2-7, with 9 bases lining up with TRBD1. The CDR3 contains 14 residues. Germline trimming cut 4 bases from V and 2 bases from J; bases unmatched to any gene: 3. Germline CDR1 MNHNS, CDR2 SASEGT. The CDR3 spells CASSVGTGTYEQYF. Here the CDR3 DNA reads TGTGCCAGCAGTGTGGGGACAGGGACCTACGAGCAGTACTTC.

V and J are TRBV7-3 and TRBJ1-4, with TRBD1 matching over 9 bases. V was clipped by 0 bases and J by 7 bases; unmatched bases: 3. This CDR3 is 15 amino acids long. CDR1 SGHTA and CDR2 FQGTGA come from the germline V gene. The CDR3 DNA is TGTGCCAGCAGCTTAACTGGGGGACAGGGTGAAAAACTGTTTTTT. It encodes CASSLTGGQGEKLFF.

CDR3 amino acids: CASSSSPWVGRDGETQYF. DNA of the CDR3: TGTGCCAGCAGCTCCTCCCCTTGGGTAGGGAGGGACGGGGAGACCCAGTACTTC. The chain employs TRBV7-9 and TRBJ2-5; 7 nucleotides agree with TRBD2. This CDR3 is 18 amino acids long. Trimming removed 4 bases from V and 5 bases from J; junction bases left unmatched: 19. In germline, CDR1 is SEHNR, CDR2 FQNEAQ (reference sequence).

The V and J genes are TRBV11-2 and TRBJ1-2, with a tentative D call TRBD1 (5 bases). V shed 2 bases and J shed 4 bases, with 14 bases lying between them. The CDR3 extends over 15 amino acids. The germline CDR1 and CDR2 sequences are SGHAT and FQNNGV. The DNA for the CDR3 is TGTGCCAGCAGCTTACTTGCAGGGAAGGGCTATGGCTACACCTTC. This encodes CASSLLAGKGYGYTF. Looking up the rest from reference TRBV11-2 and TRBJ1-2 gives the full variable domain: EAGVAQSPRYKIIEKRQSVAFWCNPISGHATLYWYQQILGQGPKLLIQFQNNGVVDDSQLPKDRFSAERLKGVDSTLKIQPAKLEDSAVYLCASSLLAGKGYGYTFGSGTRLTVV.

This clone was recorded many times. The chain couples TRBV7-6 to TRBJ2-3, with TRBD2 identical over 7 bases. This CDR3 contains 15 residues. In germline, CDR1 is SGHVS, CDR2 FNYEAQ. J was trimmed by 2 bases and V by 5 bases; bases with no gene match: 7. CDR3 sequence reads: CASSTPGDYTDTQYF. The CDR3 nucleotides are TGTGCCAGCAGCACCCCCGGGGACTACACAGATACGCAGTATTTT.

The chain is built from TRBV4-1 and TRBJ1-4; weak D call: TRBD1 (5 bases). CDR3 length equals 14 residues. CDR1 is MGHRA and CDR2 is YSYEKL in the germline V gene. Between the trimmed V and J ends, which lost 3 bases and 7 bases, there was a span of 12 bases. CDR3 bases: TGCGCCAGCAGCCAGGGGCCACGGTCTGAAAAACTGTTTTTT. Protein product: CASSQGPRSEKLFF.

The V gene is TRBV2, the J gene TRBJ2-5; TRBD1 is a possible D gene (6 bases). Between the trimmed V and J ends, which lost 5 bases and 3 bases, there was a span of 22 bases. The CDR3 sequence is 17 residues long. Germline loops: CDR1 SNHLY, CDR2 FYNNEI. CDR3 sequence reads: CASSPRTGWAGEETQYF. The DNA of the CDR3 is TGTGCCAGCAGTCCTCGGACTGGGTGGGCAGGGGAAGAGACCCAGTACTTC.

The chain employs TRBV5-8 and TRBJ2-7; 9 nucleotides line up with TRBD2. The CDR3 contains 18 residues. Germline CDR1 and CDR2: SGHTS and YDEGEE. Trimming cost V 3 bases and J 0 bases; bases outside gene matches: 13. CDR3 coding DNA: TGTGCCAGCAGCTCTCCCCCTGGACTAGCGCGGAGCTCCTACGAGCAGTACTTC. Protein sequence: CASSSPPGLARSSYEQYF.

The CDR3, as DNA: TGTGCCATCAGTACTCCGGAGGGGACTAATGAAAAACTGTTTTTT. Encoded protein: CAISTPEGTNEKLFF. This chain uses TRBV10-3 with TRBJ1-4, with D possibly matching TRBD1 (5 bases). CDR3 length: 15 residues. Germline V lookup: CDR1 ENHRY, CDR2 SYGVKD. The V end lost 5 bases, the J end lost 2 bases, and 12 bases lay between the germline ends.